This is a list of T cell receptor beta chains from one sample in a study of OX40 agonist ivuxolimab in advanced cancers. TCRdb's table, derived via immunoSEQ multiplex PCR, lists solely in-frame clones and lacks some. The sample includes approximately 60,000 clones, roughly 84% of them seen just once. The specimen comprised CD4+ or CD8+ T cells sorted from blood, sampled in a trial of the OX40 agonist ivuxolimab. The receptor source for this set is an adult with an advanced solid tumor such as melanoma, head and neck, liver or kidney cancer. CDR3s include the opening cysteine and the closing phenylalanine or tryptophan. D genes are given only for firm matches. Some rows have no size entry. The others give once, few or many, or a class for an expanded clone.

clone size: NA
J gene: TRBJ2-3
V gene: TRBV6-1
D gene: TRBD1
CDR3 DNA: TGTGCCAGCAGTGACACGGGACAGGATAGCACAGATACGCAGTATTTT
CDR3 protein: CASSDTGQDSTDTQYF

clone size: NA
J gene: TRBJ2-1
V gene: TRBV18
D gene: TRBD1
CDR3 DNA: TGTGCCAGCTCACCATCCGACAGGGTTAATGAGCAGTTCTTC
CDR3 protein: CASSPSDRVNEQFF

clone size: NA
J gene: TRBJ1-5
V gene: TRBV6-4
D gene: NA
CDR3 DNA: TGTGCCAGCAGTGACTTGGGATCTCAGCCCCAGCATTTT
CDR3 protein: CASSDLGSQPQHF

clone size: NA
J gene: TRBJ2-7
V gene: TRBV7-7
D gene: TRBD2
CDR3 DNA: TGTGCCAGCAGCCCTATCGGGACTAGCGGGAGAGGAGAGCAGTACTTC
CDR3 protein: CASSPIGTSGRGEQYF

clone size: NA
J gene: TRBJ2-1
V gene: TRBV7-2
D gene: TRBD2
CDR3 DNA: TGTGCCAGCAGCTCAAGGACTAGAGGTGGGGATGAGCAGTTCTTC
CDR3 protein: CASSSRTRGGDEQFF

clone size: NA
J gene: TRBJ2-7
V gene: TRBV7-9
D gene: NA
CDR3 DNA: TGTGCCAGCAGCTTAAATCCTGGATCGGACGAGCAGTACTTC
CDR3 protein: CASSLNPGSDEQYF

clone size: NA
J gene: TRBJ2-1
V gene: TRBV7-9
D gene: NA
CDR3 DNA: TGTGCCAGCAGCTTAGCTGGGGGGAATGAGCAGTTCTTC
CDR3 protein: CASSLAGGNEQFF

clone size: NA
J gene: TRBJ2-3
V gene: TRBV6-4
D gene: TRBD2
CDR3 DNA: TGTGCCAGCAGTGACCGGACTAGCGGCACAGATACGCAGTATTTT
CDR3 protein: CASSDRTSGTDTQYF

clone size: NA
J gene: TRBJ2-1
V gene: TRBV11-2
D gene: TRBD2
CDR3 DNA: TGTGCCAGCAGCTCGGATTTTAGCGGGAGGGCCGGTGAGCAGTTCTTC
CDR3 protein: CASSSDFSGRAGEQFF

clone size: few
J gene: TRBJ2-1
V gene: TRBV7-6
D gene: TRBD2
CDR3 DNA: TGTGCCAGCAGCTTAGGCGGGGGGGTCTACAATGAGCAGTTCTTC
CDR3 protein: CASSLGGGVYNEQFF

clone size: NA
J gene: TRBJ2-7
V gene: TRBV11-2
D gene: NA
CDR3 DNA: TGTGCCAGCAGCTTAGATCGCGGCGTTTTCTACGAGCAGTACTTC
CDR3 protein: CASSLDRGVFYEQYF

clone size: NA
J gene: TRBJ2-7
V gene: TRBV7-6
D gene: TRBD1
CDR3 DNA: TGTGCCAGCAGCTTAAAGTGGACAGGGAAGGTCTACGAGCAGTACTTC
CDR3 protein: CASSLKWTGKVYEQYF

clone size: NA
J gene: TRBJ2-1
V gene: TRBV7-9
D gene: NA
CDR3 DNA: TGTGCCAGCAGCTCCTGGGGACTGGAAAAGGCCTACAATGAGCAGTTCTTC
CDR3 protein: CASSSWGLEKAYNEQFF

clone size: NA
J gene: TRBJ2-1
V gene: TRBV2
D gene: NA
CDR3 DNA: TGTGCCAGCACTCCGGGACAATACAATGAGCAGTTCTTC
CDR3 protein: CASTPGQYNEQFF

clone size: NA
J gene: TRBJ2-7
V gene: TRBV11-2
D gene: NA
CDR3 DNA: TGTGCCAGCAGCTTATCTGGGAAACCCTACGAGCAGTACTTC
CDR3 protein: CASSLSGKPYEQYF

clone size: many
J gene: TRBJ1-2
V gene: TRBV30
D gene: NA
CDR3 DNA: TGTGCCTGGAGTAATATGGTGGGGGGTAACTATGGCTACACCTTC
CDR3 protein: CAWSNMVGGNYGYTF

clone size: once
J gene: TRBJ2-1
V gene: TRBV5-1
D gene: TRBD2
CDR3 DNA: TGCGCCAGCAGCACAGGGCTCGCCCGAACCGGGGGGGAGTCCTACAATGAGCAGTTCTTC
CDR3 protein: CASSTGLARTGGESYNEQFF

clone size: NA
J gene: TRBJ1-1
V gene: TRBV5-1
D gene: TRBD1
CDR3 DNA: TGCGCCAGCAGCTCCGGACAGGGTAGGGAAGCTTTCTTT
CDR3 protein: CASSSGQGREAFF

clone size: NA
J gene: TRBJ1-4
V gene: TRBV6-1
D gene: NA
CDR3 DNA: TGTGCCAGCAGTGAGAGGGGTGACGAAAAACTGTTTTTT
CDR3 protein: CASSERGDEKLFF

clone size: NA
J gene: TRBJ2-1
V gene: TRBV7-2
D gene: TRBD1
CDR3 DNA: TGTGCCAGCATCTTGAGAGCTCCCGGGACAGGGGGCCATGAGCAGTTCTTC
CDR3 protein: CASILRAPGTGGHEQFF

clone size: NA
J gene: TRBJ1-2
V gene: TRBV5-1
D gene: TRBD1
CDR3 DNA: TGCGCCAGCAGCCGGGACAGGGGCGACGGCTACACCTTC
CDR3 protein: CASSRDRGDGYTF

clone size: NA
J gene: TRBJ1-1
V gene: TRBV21-1
D gene: NA
CDR3 DNA: TGTGCTCCCGCCGGGACTGAAGCTTTCTTT
CDR3 protein: CAPAGTEAFF

clone size: NA
J gene: TRBJ2-2
V gene: TRBV4-3
D gene: NA
CDR3 DNA: TGCGCCAGCAGCCGGGGGACGACGAACACCGGGGAGCTGTTTTTT
CDR3 protein: CASSRGTTNTGELFF

clone size: NA
J gene: TRBJ2-7
V gene: TRBV5-1
D gene: NA
CDR3 DNA: TGCGCCAGTTCCGCCGGGGGCACCACCGAGCAGTACTTC
CDR3 protein: CASSAGGTTEQYF

clone size: NA
J gene: TRBJ2-3
V gene: TRBV19
D gene: TRBD2
CDR3 DNA: TGTGCCAGTAGTAGCTCCCCGATTCCTGGACTAGCGGGAGTCACAGATACGCAGTATTTT
CDR3 protein: CASSSSPIPGLAGVTDTQYF

clone size: NA
J gene: TRBJ2-7
V gene: TRBV2
D gene: NA
CDR3 DNA: TGTGCCAGCAGCCCCTCCTCCTACGAGCAGTACTTC
CDR3 protein: CASSPSSYEQYF

clone size: NA
J gene: TRBJ2-1
V gene: TRBV11-2
D gene: NA
CDR3 DNA: TGTGCCAGCAGCTTGGGCGGGTACAATGAGCAGTTCTTC
CDR3 protein: CASSLGGYNEQFF

clone size: NA
J gene: TRBJ1-2
V gene: TRBV20-1
D gene: NA
CDR3 DNA: TGCAGTGCTAGAGACGGTTATGGCTACACCTTC
CDR3 protein: CSARDGYGYTF

clone size: NA
J gene: TRBJ2-1
V gene: TRBV9
D gene: TRBD2
CDR3 DNA: TGTGCCAGCAGCCTAGGGACTAGCAGGTCGAATGAGCAGTTCTTC
CDR3 protein: CASSLGTSRSNEQFF

clone size: medium-sized
J gene: TRBJ2-2
V gene: TRBV2
D gene: TRBD1
CDR3 DNA: TGTGCCAGCAGAAATAAGGACAGGGGGCCGGGGGAGCTGTTTTTT
CDR3 protein: CASRNKDRGPGELFF

clone size: NA
J gene: TRBJ2-7
V gene: TRBV19
D gene: TRBD2
CDR3 DNA: TGTGCCAGTAGTATAAGGCCGGGGGGTGAGGAGCAGTACTTC
CDR3 protein: CASSIRPGGEEQYF

clone size: NA
J gene: TRBJ2-3
V gene: TRBV5-1
D gene: TRBD2
CDR3 DNA: TGCGCCAGCAGCGCAGGGACTAGCGGGCCTCTAGGCACAGATACGCAGTATTTT
CDR3 protein: CASSAGTSGPLGTDTQYF

clone size: NA
J gene: TRBJ2-7
V gene: TRBV5-4
D gene: TRBD1
CDR3 DNA: TGTGCCAGCAGCTTTAGCAGGGGGTACGGTGAGCAGTACTTC
CDR3 protein: CASSFSRGYGEQYF

clone size: few
J gene: TRBJ2-7
V gene: TRBV2
D gene: NA
CDR3 DNA: TGTGCCAGCAGTGAAGGGTACGAGCAGTACTTC
CDR3 protein: CASSEGYEQYF

clone size: NA
J gene: TRBJ2-3
V gene: TRBV13
D gene: NA
CDR3 DNA: TGTGCCAGCAGCCCAAGGAACCTACCCACAGATACGCAGTATTTT
CDR3 protein: CASSPRNLPTDTQYF

clone size: few
J gene: TRBJ1-1
V gene: TRBV28
D gene: NA
CDR3 DNA: TGTGCCAGCAGTTCACTCGGCACTGAAGCTTTCTTT
CDR3 protein: CASSSLGTEAFF

clone size: once
J gene: TRBJ2-2
V gene: TRBV9
D gene: NA
CDR3 DNA: TGTGCCAGCAGCCCTGCACCCGGGGAGCTGTTTTTT
CDR3 protein: CASSPAPGELFF

clone size: NA
J gene: TRBJ2-3
V gene: TRBV19
D gene: NA
CDR3 DNA: TGTGCCAGTAGTCCTATTAACACAGATACGCAGTATTTT
CDR3 protein: CASSPINTDTQYF

clone size: NA
J gene: TRBJ2-5
V gene: TRBV5-5
D gene: TRBD2
CDR3 DNA: TGTGCCAGCAGCCTTAGCGGGGGGATGGGTCAAGAGACCCAGTACTTC
CDR3 protein: CASSLSGGMGQETQYF

clone size: NA
J gene: TRBJ2-5
V gene: TRBV5-4
D gene: NA
CDR3 DNA: TGTGCCAGCAGCTTGGTTGGGGCCCGGCGTGGGACCCAGTACTTC
CDR3 protein: CASSLVGARRGTQYF

clone size: few
J gene: TRBJ1-1
V gene: TRBV30
D gene: NA
CDR3 DNA: TGTGCCTGGAGTAGACGGAACACTGAAGCTTTCTTT
CDR3 protein: CAWSRRNTEAFF

clone size: NA
J gene: TRBJ1-5
V gene: TRBV21-1
D gene: NA
CDR3 DNA: TGTGCCAGCAGCAAAGGGGGACCCCCAGGGTGCAATCAGCCCCAGCATTTT
CDR3 protein: CASSKGGPPGCNQPQHF

clone size: NA
J gene: TRBJ2-6
V gene: TRBV2
D gene: TRBD1
CDR3 DNA: TGTGCCAGCAGCCGGGACAGGATCTCTGGGGCCAACGTCCTGACTTTC
CDR3 protein: CASSRDRISGANVLTF

clone size: NA
J gene: TRBJ1-2
V gene: TRBV6-5
D gene: TRBD1
CDR3 DNA: TGTGCCAGCAGTTACTCGAGAGGGGGCGGTGGCTACACCTTC
CDR3 protein: CASSYSRGGGGYTF

clone size: NA
J gene: TRBJ1-1
V gene: TRBV19
D gene: NA
CDR3 DNA: TGTGCCAGTAGTATAGACGGGGTTTTCCCTGAAGCTTTCTTT
CDR3 protein: CASSIDGVFPEAFF

clone size: NA
J gene: TRBJ1-3
V gene: TRBV11-1
D gene: TRBD1
CDR3 DNA: TGTGCCAGCAGCTTATTCCTCACAGGGGCCGACTCTGGAAACACCATATATTTT
CDR3 protein: CASSLFLTGADSGNTIYF

clone size: NA
J gene: TRBJ2-2
V gene: TRBV19
D gene: NA
CDR3 DNA: TGTGCCAGTAAGAAATCGGACCAGGTAACCGGGGAGCTGTTTTTT
CDR3 protein: CASKKSDQVTGELFF

clone size: NA
J gene: TRBJ1-3
V gene: TRBV19
D gene: NA
CDR3 DNA: TGTGCCAGTAGTATTGGAAGGGGGTTAACTGGAAACACCATATATTTT
CDR3 protein: CASSIGRGLTGNTIYF

clone size: NA
J gene: TRBJ2-5
V gene: TRBV5-8
D gene: TRBD1
CDR3 DNA: TGTGCCAGCAGCCCCGCGGTGAGCGGACAGGGGGAAGAGACCCAGTACTTC
CDR3 protein: CASSPAVSGQGEETQYF

clone size: NA
J gene: TRBJ2-2
V gene: TRBV9
D gene: NA
CDR3 DNA: TGTGCCAGCAGCGTAGGTCACAGGGCGGCCGGGGAGCTGTTTTTT
CDR3 protein: CASSVGHRAAGELFF

clone size: once
J gene: TRBJ2-7
V gene: TRBV2
D gene: NA
CDR3 DNA: TGTGCCAGCAGTGTCTTTCAGGGCACCTACGAGCAGTACTTC
CDR3 protein: CASSVFQGTYEQYF

clone size: NA
J gene: TRBJ1-2
V gene: TRBV6-5
D gene: TRBD1
CDR3 DNA: TGTGCCAGCAGTTCCACAGGGGCCTATGGCTACACCTTC
CDR3 protein: CASSSTGAYGYTF

clone size: few
J gene: TRBJ2-7
V gene: TRBV6-5
D gene: TRBD2
CDR3 DNA: TGTGCCAGCAGCCGGACTAGCGAATACGAGCAGTACTTC
CDR3 protein: CASSRTSEYEQYF

clone size: NA
J gene: TRBJ2-3
V gene: TRBV6-5
D gene: NA
CDR3 DNA: TGTGCCAGCAGTTACGGGCAGGGCGCAGATACGCAGTATTTT
CDR3 protein: CASSYGQGADTQYF

clone size: once
J gene: TRBJ2-7
V gene: TRBV6-5
D gene: NA
CDR3 DNA: TGTGCCAGCAGCCGCGAACCCCCGCGCTACTACGAGCAGTACTTC
CDR3 protein: CASSREPPRYYEQYF

clone size: NA
J gene: TRBJ2-2
V gene: TRBV5-1
D gene: NA
CDR3 DNA: TGCGCCAGCAGGGAACTGCCGACCGGGGAGCTGTTTTTT
CDR3 protein: CASRELPTGELFF

clone size: NA
J gene: TRBJ2-1
V gene: TRBV7-2
D gene: TRBD2
CDR3 DNA: TGTGCCAGCAGCCACGGACTAGTGAACAATGAGCAGTTCTTC
CDR3 protein: CASSHGLVNNEQFF

clone size: NA
J gene: TRBJ2-7
V gene: TRBV6-1
D gene: NA
CDR3 DNA: TGTGCCAGCAGCCCTCAGGGGATTAGATCCGAGCAGTACTTC
CDR3 protein: CASSPQGIRSEQYF

clone size: few
J gene: TRBJ2-7
V gene: TRBV9
D gene: TRBD1
CDR3 DNA: TGTGCCAGCAGCGTAGACGGACAGGGTTCCTACGAGCAGTACTTC
CDR3 protein: CASSVDGQGSYEQYF